This T cell receptor (beta chain) was captured by sequencing in a study of blood T cell repertoires in COVID-19. The wider study: Samples representing acute and convalescent COVID-19 were sourced from the United States, Italy and Spain. PBMCs, B-cell-depleted T cells, or T cells provided the cDNA or gDNA that made up the material.

Seattle patients were enrolled during active infection and followed longitudinally. Trimming took 1 base from V and 1 from J, leaving 6 bases between them. CDR1 and CDR2 (germline): SQVTM, ANQGSEA. The CDR3 sequence is 13 residues long. The assay was immunoSEQ multiplex PCR, and TCRdb's table has in-frame clones only and misses some. The repertoire holds 200,000 or so clones, with about 85% as singletons. This rearrangement joins TRBV29-1 to TRBJ2-3; D is unresolved. The origin of this receptor is a woman at least 80 years old with COVID-19, enrolled during active disease. Specimen: peripheral blood. The CDR3 coding sequence is TGCAGCGTTGAAGTTACAGGCACAGATACGCAGTATTTT. Translating gives CSVEVTGTDTQYF.